A single sample gave rise to the 2 T cell receptor beta chains below, sequenced in a study of response to subunit inactivated influenza vaccine. TCRdb redid the calling of the RT-PCR reads with MiXCR, one entry per CDR3 protein. In the table there are around 850,000 distinct CDR3 sequences, less than 20% of which are singletons. Sequences were derived from PBMCs from blood, sampled less than 6 days after vaccination. These receptors all stem from a man aged 50-60 years who received an inactivated influenza vaccine.

The chain recombines TRBV7-9 with TRBJ2-5; maybe TRBD2 (6 bases). The CDR3 contains 15 residues. Between the trimmed V and J ends, which lost 4 bases and 5 bases, there was a span of 17 bases. Germline values: CDR1 SEHNR, CDR2 FQNEAQ (reference sequence). CDR3 nucleotides: TGTGCCAGCAGCTCCTGGAAAAAGGCGGGGGAGACCCAGTACTTC. This encodes CASSSWKKAGETQYF.

This clonotype was recorded a few times. The rearrangement joins TRBV20-1 to TRBJ1-4; D remains ambiguous. The CDR3 is 14 amino acids. Per germline, CDR1 DFQATT and CDR2 SNEGSKA (reference sequence). V was shortened by 5 bases and J by 7 bases, with 17 bases between the two germline ends. As DNA, the CDR3 is TGCAGTGCTGCCCCACCCCAGGCGGTTGAAAAACTGTTTTTT. Protein: CSAAPPQAVEKLFF.